Below, one T cell receptor (beta chain) is given with its context. What it binds is unknown. This sample was included in a study of PD-1 blockade in classical Hodgkin lymphoma. Whole-study findings and limits: Reasons behind the repertoire differences stay unclear, perhaps disease activity or earlier therapy.

Regarding time point: cycle 4 day 1 (C4D1), after less than seven weeks of nivolumab. No patient escaped relapse after autologous stem cell transplantation, and brentuximab vedotin exposure varied. Data came from immunoSEQ multiplex PCR; TCRdb stores just in-frame clones and leaves some out. The sample includes 100,000 or so clones, 90% seen only once; the top ten take under 3.5%. The CDR3 covers 14 residues. The germline V gene has CDR1 SGHVS and CDR2 FNYEAQ. V lost 2 bases to trimming and J lost 3 bases, with 11 bases between them. The source was peripheral blood mononuclear cells (PBMCs), collected before the fourth cycle of nivolumab. The chain joins TRBV7-6 to TRBJ2-7; weak D call: TRBD2 (7 bases). The origin of this receptor is a human donor with classical Hodgkin lymphoma. CDR3 region: CASSLRGADYEQYF. The CDR3, as DNA: TGTGCCAGCAGCTTACGGGGGGCGGACTACGAGCAGTACTTC.